Listed below are T cell receptor beta chains from one sample, sequenced in a study of T cell responses to AZD1222 COVID-19 vaccine. Sequencing used immunoSEQ multiplex PCR; TCRdb keeps in-frame clones, though not all of them. The sample holds some 99,000 clones, approximately 84% seen once. Sequenced material: peripheral blood, taken 28 days after the second AZD1222 dose. The source is an adult who received the AZD1222 COVID-19 vaccine. Both conserved end residues are part of each CDR3. A D gene is named only where the DNA matches it firmly. The size entry is marked missing in some rows and otherwise reads once, few, many or a size class.

v_gene	j_gene	abundance	d_gene	CDR3aa	CDR3nt
TRBV18	TRBJ1-6	.	.	CASSAGATYNSPLHF	TGTGCCAGCTCAGCGGGGGCAACCTATAATTCACCCCTCCACTTT
TRBV27	TRBJ1-4	.	.	CASSLYTNEKLFF	TGTGCCAGCAGTTTATACACTAATGAAAAACTGTTTTTT
TRBV14	TRBJ1-4	once	TRBD1	CASSRQGLNEKLFF	TGTGCCAGCAGCCGACAGGGCCTTAATGAAAAACTGTTTTTT
TRBV18	TRBJ1-4	.	.	CASSPTLKDEKLFF	TGTGCCAGCTCACCTACCTTAAAGGATGAAAAACTGTTTTTT
TRBV27	TRBJ2-5	.	.	CASSWAGLETQYF	TGTGCCAGCAGCTGGGCAGGGCTCGAGACCCAGTACTTC
TRBV28	TRBJ1-4	.	.	CASSSPQGLETNEKLFF	TGTGCCAGCAGTTCTCCCCAGGGACTCGAAACTAATGAAAAACTGTTTTTT
TRBV12-3/TRBV12-4	TRBJ1-1	.	.	CASSLREGGTAFF	TGTGCCAGCAGTTTAAGGGAGGGGGGAACGGCTTTCTTT
TRBV5-1	TRBJ2-3	.	TRBD1	CASSPGQGVRDTQYF	TGCGCCAGCAGCCCCGGACAGGGGGTTCGGGATACGCAGTATTTT
TRBV3-1/TRBV3-2	TRBJ1-5	.	.	CASSQSHSNQPQHF	TGTGCCAGCAGCCAATCCCATAGCAATCAGCCCCAGCATTTT
TRBV3-1/TRBV3-2	TRBJ2-7	once	.	CASSQEWGTTYEQYF	TGTGCCAGCAGCCAAGAATGGGGGACAACCTACGAGCAGTACTTC
TRBV14	TRBJ1-1	once	TRBD1	CASSPMEGANEAFF	TGTGCCAGCAGCCCTATGGAGGGGGCTAATGAAGCTTTCTTT
TRBV5-1	TRBJ1-1	.	TRBD1	CASSPDRINTEAFF	TGCGCCAGCAGCCCGGACAGGATTAACACTGAAGCTTTCTTT
TRBV5-5	TRBJ2-5	.	TRBD2	CASSLGTSGGETQYF	TGTGCCAGCAGCTTGGGGACTAGCGGGGGGGAGACCCAGTACTTC
TRBV30	TRBJ2-6	.	.	CAWSVPGANVLTF	TGTGCCTGGAGTGTACCTGGGGCCAACGTCCTGACTTTC
TRBV27	TRBJ1-4	.	TRBD1	CASSRGPPGTGHTNEKLFF	TGTGCCAGCAGTCGGGGCCCCCCAGGGACAGGTCATACTAATGAAAAACTGTTTTTT
TRBV11-3	TRBJ2-1	.	.	CASSLTRWNEQFF	TGTGCCAGCAGCTTGACTCGGTGGAATGAGCAGTTCTTC
TRBV10-2	TRBJ1-3	.	.	CASRLRLWDTIYF	TGCGCCAGCAGGTTAAGGTTATGGGACACCATATATTTT
TRBV7-2	TRBJ1-1	few	.	CASSPRRGNRSRTEAFF	TGTGCCAGCAGCCCCCGTAGGGGAAACAGGAGTAGGACTGAAGCTTTCTTT
TRBV5-6	TRBJ2-3	few	.	CASSLRVHGTDTQYF	TGTGCCAGCAGCTTAAGGGTTCACGGCACAGATACGCAGTATTTT
TRBV6-5	TRBJ1-2	.	.	CASSTGSGYTF	TGTGCCAGCAGTACGGGGTCTGGCTACACCTTC
TRBV5-4	TRBJ2-1	.	TRBD2	CASRLAGGPLNEQFF	TGTGCCAGCAGACTGGCGGGAGGGCCGCTCAATGAGCAGTTCTTC
TRBV2	TRBJ2-7	.	.	CASREDGTYEQYF	TGTGCCAGCAGGGAGGACGGGACATACGAGCAGTACTTC
TRBV10-2	TRBJ1-1	few	TRBD1	CASSEWSGGHTEAFF	TGCGCCAGCAGTGAGTGGTCAGGGGGCCACACTGAAGCTTTCTTT
TRBV4-3	TRBJ1-1	.	.	CASSQMGGETEAFF	TGCGCCAGCAGCCAAATGGGAGGGGAGACTGAAGCTTTCTTT
TRBV6-4	TRBJ1-6	.	.	CASSNSPLHF	TGTGCCAGCAGTAATTCACCCCTCCACTTT
TRBV11-2	TRBJ1-3	.	TRBD1	CASSFGTGGVNTIYF	TGTGCCAGCAGCTTCGGGACAGGGGGCGTGAACACCATATATTTT
TRBV2	TRBJ2-1	.	TRBD2	CASSDLAGRNNEQFF	TGTGCCAGCAGTGATCTAGCGGGGCGTAACAATGAGCAGTTCTTC
TRBV6-5	TRBJ1-1	.	.	CASLEDMNTEAFF	TGTGCCAGCTTAGAAGATATGAACACTGAAGCTTTCTTT
TRBV30	TRBJ1-2	few	.	CAWSLVKGTKVYGYTF	TGTGCCTGGAGTCTTGTTAAGGGGACTAAGGTTTATGGCTACACCTTC
TRBV6-1	TRBJ2-2	.	TRBD1	CASSEAGQGNTGELFF	TGTGCCAGCAGTGAAGCCGGACAGGGAAACACCGGGGAGCTGTTTTTT
TRBV18	TRBJ2-3	once	.	CASSPSWDRSTDTQYF	TGTGCCAGCTCACCAAGTTGGGACCGCTCCACAGATACGCAGTATTTT